This is a list of T cell receptor beta chains from one sample in a study of cytomegalovirus exposure and HLA in healthy donors. Some clones are missing from TCRdb's copy, which holds only in-frame ones; the method was immunoSEQ multiplex PCR. The sample lists approximately 70,000 clones, around 94% occurring once. Sequenced: PBMCs. Every receptor here comes from a woman aged 18 to 35 in good health and CMV-seropositive. CDR3s include the opening cysteine and the closing phenylalanine or tryptophan. D genes are given only for firm matches. Clone size is not always given. Where it is, it says once, few, many or a class for expanded clones.

j_call v_call d_call clone_size cdr3_aa cdr3_nt
TRBJ2-2 TRBV5-1 NA NA CASSLARTGELFF TGCGCCAGCAGCTTGGCGAGGACCGGGGAGCTGTTTTTT
TRBJ1-4 TRBV19 NA NA CATAPGRGGPTNEKLFF TGTGCCACCGCTCCGGGGAGGGGAGGGCCAACTAATGAAAAACTGTTTTTT
TRBJ1-2 TRBV4-2 NA NA CASSQEFLGGYGYTF TGTGCCAGCAGCCAAGAATTTCTCGGTGGCTATGGCTACACCTTC
TRBJ1-2 TRBV20-1 NA NA CSAPGSHGYTF TGCAGTGCTCCAGGGTCCCATGGCTACACCTTC
TRBJ2-7 TRBV5-1 TRBD1 NA CASSLETGVRYEQYF TGCGCCAGCAGCTTGGAGACAGGGGTGAGGTACGAGCAGTACTTC
TRBJ1-2 TRBV20-1 NA NA CRLGDGYTF TGCAGGCTAGGTGATGGCTACACCTTC
TRBJ2-3 TRBV5-6 TRBD2 NA CASSPWGTSSRTDTQYF TGTGCCAGCAGCCCCTGGGGGACTAGCTCCCGCACAGATACGCAGTATTTT
TRBJ2-7 TRBV4-1 NA NA CASSLLGLGHLVF TGCGCCAGCAGCCTCCTAGGCCTTGGACACCTTGTCTTC
TRBJ1-4 TRBV5-8 NA NA CASSLPNEKLFF TGTGCCAGCAGCTTGCCGAATGAAAAACTGTTTTTT
TRBJ1-1 TRBV5-1 TRBD1 NA CASSLVRTGGNTEAFF TGCGCCAGCAGTTTGGTGCGGACAGGTGGGAACACTGAAGCTTTCTTT
TRBJ1-1 TRBV2 NA NA CASSPRTANTEAFF TGTGCCAGCAGTCCCAGGACAGCGAACACTGAAGCTTTCTTT
TRBJ1-2 TRBV6-5 NA NA CASSRSRAEGGYTF TGTGCCAGCAGTAGGAGCCGTGCAGAAGGTGGCTACACCTTC
TRBJ2-3 TRBV7-9 TRBD2 once CASSSYGAGGSTSTDTQYF TGTGCCAGCAGCTCCTACGGGGCGGGGGGGTCTACTAGCACAGATACGCAGTATTTT
TRBJ1-5 TRBV6-1 NA NA CAVTREGSSNQPQHF TGTGCCGTTACCCGGGAGGGGTCAAGCAATCAGCCCCAGCATTTT
TRBJ1-5 TRBV6-5 TRBD1 NA CASTDRVGSNQPQHF TGTGCCAGCACGGACAGGGTGGGGAGCAATCAGCCCCAGCATTTT
TRBJ2-2 TRBV7-2 NA NA CASSWAGGELFF TGTGCCAGCAGCTGGGCCGGCGGGGAGCTGTTTTTT
TRBJ1-1 TRBV6-5 NA NA CASNPLGAGNTEAFF TGTGCCAGCAACCCTTTGGGGGCGGGGAACACTGAAGCTTTCTTT
TRBJ2-4 TRBV7-9 TRBD1 NA CASSLGAGGEKGAKNIQYF TGTGCCAGCAGCTTAGGGGCAGGGGGCGAAAAGGGAGCCAAAAACATTCAGTACTTC
TRBJ2-2 TRBV2 TRBD2 NA CATGEGIGELFF TGTGCCACCGGGGAGGGGATCGGGGAGCTGTTTTTT
TRBJ1-5 TRBV5-6 TRBD1 few CASSWGGTGGEPQHF TGTGCCAGCAGCTGGGGGGGGACAGGAGGAGAGCCCCAGCATTTT
TRBJ2-7 TRBV7-9 NA NA CASSLENGYEQYF TGTGCCAGCAGCTTAGAAAACGGCTACGAGCAGTACTTC
TRBJ2-4 TRBV12-5 NA NA CASGSTDSLAKNIQYF TGTGCTAGTGGTTCCACGGACAGCCTAGCCAAAAACATTCAGTACTTC
TRBJ1-5 TRBV7-8 NA NA CASSLLNGGGEQPQHF TGTGCCAGCAGCTTACTAAACGGGGGGGGAGAACAGCCCCAGCATTTT
TRBJ1-6 TRBV5-1 TRBD1 NA CASSLGQINSPLHF TGCGCCAGCAGCCTGGGACAGATTAATTCACCCCTCCACTTT
TRBJ2-7 TRBV28 NA NA CASSPTTYEQYF TGTGCCAGCAGTCCCACCACTTACGAGCAGTACTTC
TRBJ1-3 TRBV5-1 TRBD1 NA CASRPTGGLGNTIYF TGCGCCAGCAGACCGACAGGGGGCCTTGGAAACACCATATATTTT
TRBJ1-6 TRBV19 NA NA CASSGYNSPLHF TGTGCCAGTAGCGGGTATAATTCACCCCTCCACTTT
TRBJ1-2 TRBV5-1 NA once CASSAKDQGPRGYTF TGCGCCAGCAGCGCTAAGGACCAGGGGCCTCGGGGCTACACCTTC
TRBJ2-7 TRBV11-2 TRBD1 NA CASSHLPDRGHEQYF TGTGCCAGCAGCCACCTCCCGGACAGGGGACACGAGCAGTACTTC
TRBJ1-4 TRBV27 NA NA CASSRQPTNEKLFF TGTGCCAGCAGCAGACAGCCAACTAATGAAAAACTGTTTTTT
TRBJ1-4 TRBV27 NA NA CASRRNLYGFDEKLFF TGTGCCAGCAGGCGAAACCTGTACGGGTTCGATGAAAAACTGTTTTTT
TRBJ2-3 TRBV2 TRBD2 NA CASSAGLAGGTNTQYF TGTGCCAGCAGTGCCGGACTAGCGGGGGGCACGAATACGCAGTATTTT
TRBJ1-5 TRBV5-1 NA NA CASSPTGGANQPQHF TGCGCCAGCAGCCCTACGGGGGGTGCCAATCAGCCCCAGCATTTT
TRBJ1-4 TRBV7-6 NA NA CASSLSSRQNEKLFF TGTGCCAGCAGCTTATCGTCCAGACAGAATGAAAAACTGTTTTTT
TRBJ2-5 TRBV29-1 NA NA CSVEVGRRGLQYF TGCAGCGTTGAGGTTGGCAGGCGCGGACTCCAGTACTTC
TRBJ2-5 TRBV18 TRBD1 NA CASSLLGQVGETQYF TGTGCCAGCTCACTCCTGGGACAGGTTGGGGAGACCCAGTACTTC
TRBJ2-2 TRBV28 NA NA CASSVPRGTGELFF TGTGCCAGTAGCGTCCCGCGGGGCACCGGGGAGCTGTTTTTT
TRBJ1-2 TRBV4-1 NA NA CASSQEGGERESYGYTF TGCGCCAGCAGCCAAGAGGGAGGGGAGCGGGAGTCCTATGGCTACACCTTC
TRBJ2-7 TRBV4-1 TRBD1 NA CASSQGGLGQLSYEQYF TGCGCCAGCAGCCAAGGTGGTTTGGGACAGCTCTCCTACGAGCAGTACTTC
TRBJ1-2 TRBV30 NA NA CAWTRYNYGYTF TGTGCCTGGACTAGATATAACTATGGCTACACCTTC
TRBJ2-7 TRBV28 NA NA CASTTESSYEQYF TGTGCCAGCACTACAGAATCCTCCTACGAGCAGTACTTC
TRBJ2-1 TRBV28 TRBD1 NA CASSSRLGQSYNEQFF TGTGCCAGCAGTTCCCGACTGGGACAGTCCTACAATGAGCAGTTCTTC
TRBJ1-5 TRBV21-1 NA NA CASRGGGGSPQHF TGTGCCAGCAGGGGAGGTGGGGGATCACCCCAGCATTTT
TRBJ2-3 TRBV6-5 TRBD1 NA CASSTQGGSDTQYF TGTGCCAGCAGTACCCAAGGGGGCTCAGATACGCAGTATTTT
TRBJ2-1 TRBV19 TRBD1 NA CASSRRRTGHEQFF TGTGCCAGTAGTAGAAGGAGGACAGGGCATGAGCAGTTCTTC
TRBJ2-1 TRBV28 TRBD2 NA CASSFDPRLAEHNEQFF TGTGCCAGCAGTTTTGACCCACGACTAGCGGAGCACAATGAGCAGTTCTTC
TRBJ2-1 TRBV6-5 TRBD2 NA CASRAGASSYNEQFF TGTGCCAGCAGGGCGGGAGCTTCCTCCTACAATGAGCAGTTCTTC
TRBJ1-4 TRBV28 TRBD1 NA CASSQTGVREKLFF TGTGCCAGCAGTCAGACAGGGGTTAGGGAAAAACTGTTTTTT
TRBJ1-1 TRBV6-1 TRBD1 NA CASSGDRGLVSNTEAFF TGTGCCAGCAGTGGGGACAGGGGGCTAGTATCTAACACTGAAGCTTTCTTT
TRBJ2-1 TRBV2 NA NA CASSENRYNEQFF TGTGCCAGCAGTGAAAACAGGTACAATGAGCAGTTCTTC
TRBJ1-2 TRBV4-2 NA NA CASSQVIASTNYGYTF TGTGCCAGCAGCCAAGTAATAGCAAGTACTAACTATGGCTACACCTTC
TRBJ1-2 TRBV6-5 NA NA CASSTPRRGNGYTF TGTGCCAGCAGTACCCCCCGTCGGGGAAATGGCTACACCTTC
TRBJ2-5 TRBV11-2 TRBD1 NA CASSIGTGLETQYF TGTGCCAGCAGTATCGGGACAGGGTTAGAGACCCAGTACTTC
TRBJ2-3 TRBV6-1 TRBD2 once CASAGVAGDTDTQYF TGTGCCAGCGCCGGAGTAGCGGGAGATACCGATACGCAGTATTTT